The next 24 T cell receptor beta chains were all read from a single sample in a study of beta chain features in type 1 diabetes. The study, taken as a whole, reports: In all four CD4+ subsets, TCRB CDR3 length was significantly, moderately reduced in type 1 diabetes.

Their cognate antigens are unknown. Every isolated RNA sample was fully reverse transcribed, so sequencing captured expressed TCRB transcripts. The repertoire was sequenced with immunoSEQ multiplex PCR; TCRdb's copy has only in-frame clones and lacks some. The table includes 200,000 to 300,000 clones, about a fifth detected once. The sequencing sample was made of naive CD4+ T cells from blood. The receptor set was obtained from a woman in her 40s with type 1 diabetes.

This clone was observed a few times. The rearrangement joins TRBV19 to TRBJ1-2, with TRBD1 as a possible D gene (6 bases). In germline, CDR1 is LNHDA, CDR2 SQIVND (reference sequence). The CDR3 length is 14 residues. Between the trimmed V and J ends, which lost 7 bases and 4 bases, there was a span of 16 bases. CDR3 sequence reads: CASKRTGMGYGYTF. CDR3 nucleotides: TGTGCCAGTAAGAGAACAGGGATGGGCTATGGCTACACCTTC.

This clone appeared a few times. In DNA form, the CDR3 reads TGCGCCAGCAGCCAAGCGGGCTCCTACAATGAGCAGTTCTTC. As protein: CASSQAGSYNEQFF. The V gene is TRBV4-3, the J gene TRBJ2-1; the D is unclear. Per the germline V gene, CDR1 is LGHNA and CDR2 is YSLEER. V was trimmed by 1 base and J by 0 bases, leaving 4 bases between them. This CDR3 spans 14 amino acids.

This sequence joins TRBV28 and TRBJ1-1; D perhaps matches TRBD1 (5 bases). Trimming shortened V by 3 bases and J by 5 bases, and 19 bases separated the two germline ends. The length of the CDR3 is 16 residues. Looked up from germline, CDR1 is MDHEN and CDR2 is SYDVKM. The CDR3 nucleotides read TGTGCCAGCAGTTTCGGCGGGACCCCGTGGAGGACTGAAGCTTTCTTT. Its translation is CASSFGGTPWRTEAFF.

The chain is built from TRBV19 and TRBJ1-5, with D possibly matching TRBD1 (5 bases). Per germline, CDR1 LNHDA and CDR2 SQIVND (reference sequence). This CDR3 is built from 17 residues. V was pared by 3 bases and J by 2 bases, with 17 bases between. The CDR3 loop is CASSIGGREAGNQPQHF. CDR3 DNA sequence: TGTGCCAGTAGTATTGGCGGCAGGGAGGCTGGCAATCAGCCCCAGCATTTT.

The chain carries TRBV20-1 and TRBJ1-5; D is unresolved. There are 11 residues in the CDR3. Trimming left V 3 bases short and J 11 bases short, with 11 bases between. CDR1 DFQATT and CDR2 SNEGSKA come from the germline V gene (reference sequence). The chain's CDR3 is CSARDPAAQHF. Written as DNA, the CDR3 is TGCAGTGCTAGGGACCCAGCGGCCCAGCATTTT.

This clone occurred a few times. The chain uses TRBV28 and TRBJ1-4; no reliable D call. Germline V gene lookup returns CDR1 MDHEN and CDR2 SYDVKM. The V gene lost 8 bases and the J gene lost 6 bases, with 16 bases spanning the gap. This CDR3 is built from 14 residues. The CDR3 loop reads CASLPAPGDEKLFF. CDR3 sequence (DNA): TGTGCCAGCCTCCCCGCCCCCGGGGATGAAAAACTGTTTTTT.

The chain joins TRBV4-2 to TRBJ1-5; D gene uncertain. The CDR3 covers 12 residues. V was shortened by 4 bases and J by 8 bases, with 9 bases between the two germline ends. Germline lookup yields CDR1 LGHNA and CDR2 YNFKEQ. As DNA, the CDR3 is TGTGCCAGCAGCCCCATGGGCGAGCCCCAGCATTTT. Encoded protein: CASSPMGEPQHF.

The chain couples TRBV10-3 to TRBJ2-6; no reliable D call. The CDR3 is made up of 13 amino acids. Trimming stripped 8 bases from V and 2 bases from J, with 7 bases between. CDR1 and CDR2 from the germline V gene are ENHRY and SYGVKD. CDR3 loop: CAISGPGANVLTF. The CDR3 DNA is TGTGCCATCTCAGGTCCTGGGGCCAACGTCCTGACTTTC.

This clone has only a few counts. CDR3 residues: CASTSLGGETQYF. The CDR3 DNA is TGCGCCAGCACCTCGCTGGGGGGGGAGACCCAGTACTTC. The rearrangement uses TRBV5-1 and TRBJ2-5; TRBD2 matches 7 bases. The CDR3 is made up of 13 amino acids. Germline V gene data show CDR1 as SGHRS and CDR2 as YFSETQ. V trimming: 6 bases; J trimming: 5 bases; junction bases outside the gene matches: 7.

This clone was observed a few times. The rearrangement joins TRBV7-2 to TRBJ2-3; no clear D. Germline assignment: CDR1 SGHTA and CDR2 FQGNSA. The V and J ends lost 7 bases and 2 bases respectively, with 13 bases between them. CDR3 size: 14 residues. CDR3 in amino acids: CASTVSVFTDTQYF. CDR3 nucleotide sequence: TGTGCCAGCACCGTCAGTGTTTTCACAGATACGCAGTATTTT.

The CDR3 region has the DNA TGTGCCAGCAGACAGGGGAATTCTGCCAATGAGCAGTTCTTC. Its protein product is CASRQGNSANEQFF. The chain links TRBV18 to TRBJ2-1, with 8 positions matching TRBD1. Germline-derived CDR1 and CDR2 are KGHSH and LQKENI. This CDR3 comprises 14 residues. V was pared by 8 bases and J by 6 bases, with 9 bases of the junction left unmatched.

The table lists this clone with a few counts. This chain connects TRBV7-9 to TRBJ2-5, with TRBD1 as a possible D gene (6 bases). Germline CDR1 is SEHNR and CDR2 is FQNEAQ (reference sequence). V lost 5 bases to trimming and J lost 1 base, with 17 bases between them. The CDR3 totals 16 residues. The CDR3 DNA reads as TGTGCCAGCAGCCTACCCCAGGACAGTCTCCAAGAGACCCAGTACTTC. Protein product: CASSLPQDSLQETQYF.

Only a few counts were recorded for this clone. The rearrangement joins TRBV5-4 to TRBJ1-1; D is perhaps TRBD1 (5 bases). The CDR3 totals 13 residues. The V and J ends lost 3 bases and 6 bases respectively, with 12 bases between them. Germline CDR1 and CDR2: SGHNT and YYREEE (reference sequence). CDR3 DNA sequence: TGTGCCAGCAGCTGGGCCTCGGGGGCTGAAGCTTTCTTT. Protein sequence: CASSWASGAEAFF.

This clone was detected a few times. This chain joins TRBV6-5 and TRBJ2-7; maybe TRBD2 (6 bases). The germline V gene encodes CDR1 MNHEY and CDR2 SVGAGI. V shed 6 bases and J shed 3 bases, with 15 bases lying between them. The CDR3 runs to 14 residues. CDR3 bases: TGTGCCAGCAGGGGCCCGGGACTGATCTACGAGCAGTACTTC. Translation: CASRGPGLIYEQYF.

A few counts support this clone. The gene calls are TRBV29-1 and TRBJ2-5; 9 bases match TRBD1. The V gene end was trimmed by 3 bases and the J gene end by 5 bases; junction bases not matched to a gene: 7. The CDR3 has 14 amino acids. Germline CDR1 reads SQVTM; CDR2 reads ANQGSEA. CDR3 DNA: TGCAGCGTTGACTCGACAGGGGGAAAGGAGACCCAGTACTTC. Translating gives CSVDSTGGKETQYF.

The chain couples TRBV7-3 to TRBJ2-5; TRBD2 aligns across 7 bases. CDR3 size: 15 residues. The J segment lost 5 bases and the V segment lost 5 bases, leaving 11 bases of the junction unmatched. The V gene's germline CDR1 is SGHTA and CDR2 FQGTGA. The CDR3 loop reads CASSLGTIPEETQYF. DNA of the CDR3: TGTGCCAGCAGCCTGGGGACTATTCCAGAGGAGACCCAGTACTTC.

The rearrangement links TRBV4-2 to TRBJ2-1, with a possible D match to TRBD2 (7 bases). The CDR3 length is 14 residues. CDR1 LGHNA and CDR2 YNFKEQ come from the germline V gene. Deletions cut 4 bases from V and 7 bases from J, with 14 bases between. The CDR3 reads CASSPRGGRNEQFF. CDR3 bases: TGTGCCAGCAGCCCGAGGGGGGGGCGGAATGAGCAGTTCTTC.

Concerning this clone itself: The same CDR3 also results from other DNA sequences found in this sample. This chain joins TRBV10-3 and TRBJ1-2; no reliable D call. This CDR3 spans 11 amino acids. Trimming took off 0 bases at V and 8 bases at J, with 4 bases between the two ends. Germline-derived CDR1 and CDR2 are ENHRY and SYGVKD. CDR3 amino acids: CAISESRGYTF. In DNA form, the CDR3 reads TGTGCCATCAGTGAGTCGCGGGGCTACACCTTC.

The chain has TRBV7-8 and TRBJ2-1, with 16 bases that match TRBD2. CDR3 length: 18 residues. Germline CDR1 and CDR2: SGHVS and FQNEAQ. The junction had 9 bases not matched to a gene; V was cut back by 1 base and J by 9 bases. For the CDR3, the DNA is TGTGCCAGCAGCTTAGTGGGACTAGCGGGAGGGCATAGGGGTGAGCAGTTCTTC. It is translated as CASSLVGLAGGHRGEQFF.

This clone has only a few counts. V gene TRBV7-2 combines with J gene TRBJ2-1, with 7 bases matching TRBD1. Germline CDR1 and CDR2: SGHTA and FQGNSA. V shed 7 bases, J shed 7 bases, and the junction held 7 bases outside the gene matches. The CDR3 covers 13 residues. The CDR3 loop reads CASTSGTANEQFF. As DNA, the CDR3 is TGTGCCAGCACCTCAGGGACAGCTAATGAGCAGTTCTTC.

This chain uses TRBV6-5 with TRBJ2-7; D is possibly TRBD2 (6 bases). V was clipped by 4 bases and J by 2 bases, with 9 bases between them. This CDR3 region has 13 residues. Germline CDR1 is MNHEY and CDR2 is SVGAGI. The CDR3 sequence: CASSFPGAYEQYF. The DNA for the CDR3 is TGTGCCAGCAGTTTCCCGGGGGCCTACGAGCAGTACTTC.

This clone was seen a few times. The chain uses TRBV4-2 and TRBJ1-2, with D perhaps matching TRBD1 (5 bases). This CDR3 is 15 amino acids long. Trimming took off 0 bases at V and 1 base at J, with 9 bases between the two ends. Germline CDR1 and CDR2: LGHNA and YNFKEQ. CDR3 sequence reads: CASSQDPTDNYGYTF. In DNA form, the CDR3 reads TGTGCCAGCAGCCAAGACCCGACAGATAACTATGGCTACACCTTC.

The chain joins TRBV2 to TRBJ1-1, with unresolved D. The CDR3 sequence is 13 residues long. V was trimmed by 2 bases and J by 3 bases, leaving 7 bases between them. CDR1 is SNHLY and CDR2 is FYNNEI in the germline V gene. The CDR3: CASSEHSYTEAFF. Here the CDR3 DNA reads TGTGCCAGCAGTGAACATAGCTACACTGAAGCTTTCTTT.

The chain links TRBV5-1 to TRBJ2-5; D not resolved. The V end lost 5 bases, the J end lost 2 bases, and 4 bases lay between the germline ends. The CDR3 covers 11 residues. Germline-derived CDR1 and CDR2 are SGHRS and YFSETQ. CDR3 protein: CASRSQETQYF. The CDR3 DNA sequence: TGCGCCAGCAGGAGTCAAGAGACCCAGTACTTC. The full variable domain, completed using reference TRBV5-1 and TRBJ2-5, is KAGVTQTPRYLIKTRGQQVTLSCSPISGHRSVSWYQQTPGQGLQFLFEYFSETQRNKGNFPGRFSGRQFSNSRSEMNVSTLELGDSALYLCASRSQETQYFGPGTRLLVL.